This TCR beta chain was recorded in a study of cytomegalovirus exposure and HLA in healthy donors (dated by TCRdb to 2015 to 2018). About the full investigation: An earlier analysis of approximately 550 of the donors reported about 250 Gb of sequence data and 117 million unique TCR beta sequences from about 179 million T cells. An early release covering more than 500 HLA-typed donors comprised about 300 gigabases of sequencing data and some 79 million unique TCR sequences. The genetic ancestry cluster associated with self-reported Caucasian donors included about 84% of the roughly 360 genotyped donors. The study aimed to test whether signatures of past pathogen exposure could be identified by cataloging public T cell receptors. Using immunosequencing, the study profiled T cell repertoires from about 610 subjects and related those repertoires to cytomegalovirus serostatus. In addition to the first cohort of about 650 subjects, a separate validation cohort of 120 different subjects was used. To predict cytomegalovirus infection status, the study brought together high-throughput TCR immunosequencing, statistical association of individual TCRs with disease status, and machine learning. To study patterns of TCR occurrence, a later analysis re-analyzed previously published TCR beta repertoires from around 700 donors and added high-resolution HLA genotyping. Rather than using new phenotypic data, the later analysis identified candidate immune exposures from TCR beta sequences and from how often those sequences occurred across donors. In an earlier analysis of roughly 600 of the donors, high-throughput TCR beta sequencing was used to judge whether each TCR beta V gene segment behaved as functional or pseudogenic. Donor age, sex, ethnicity and CMV serostatus were collected together with the repertoire data. In a later genetic analysis, genome-wide SNP genotypes for about 55% of the 666 donors were used, and that subset was treated as a discovery cohort. Every repertoire in the discovery cohort had been generated on one and the same sequencing platform. HLA typing covered class I and class II loci at four-digit resolution. The number of typed donors differed by locus: roughly 620-630 for A, B, C, DRB1 and DQB1; approximately 520 for DQA1; some 590 for DPA1; and about 450 for DPB1. Because of strong linkage in the cohort, roughly five DR-DQ haplotypes were treated as single units for association and clustering. Among around 400 genotyped donors of the cohort, an average of approximately 230,000 unique TCR beta nucleotide sequences were sequenced per donor, around 20% of them non-productive.

V is cut by 0 bases and J by 5 bases, and the space between the germline ends is 11 bases. The germline V gene (reference sequence) provides CDR1 GTSNPN and CDR2 SVGIG. The CDR3 sequence holds 15 residues, the cysteine and phenylalanine included. The kept DNA is CDR3 alone, 45 bases in frame from the first base. Of note for this clone: The antigen it binds to is not known. No clone much larger than this one lies a single base away; base qualities are absent.

The cohort comprised 550 to 700 healthy bone marrow donors. All cohort members were sampled while nominally healthy, although unrecorded immune exposures were likely present. The donor tested CMV seropositive and was one of the 289 seropositive cohort members. Every donor gave a peripheral blood sample, and the peripheral blood mononuclear cells from that sample were used for TCR beta sequencing. Genomic DNA was extracted from the blood cell samples with the Qiagen DNeasy Blood Extraction Kit. Beyond this particular receptor, the publication reports: HLA typing was unavailable for some donors at each locus, so association tests used only the typed subset. A later analysis reported that several top co-occurrence clusters appeared linked to parvovirus B19, influenza, CMV and Epstein-Barr virus. In a later genetic analysis, a missense DCLRE1C variant was associated with V-gene and J-gene trimming of TCR beta chains, and the association was replicated in an independent cohort. Sequencing depth was assumed to be roughly uniform across donors in the presence/absence analyses, though that assumption may not hold. In an earlier analysis of 587 of the donors, most TCR beta V segments appeared in productive rearrangements about 87% or about 30% of the time, broadly matching IMGT annotations. When HLA alleles, especially DR and DQ, strongly co-occurred, attributing TCR associations to individual alleles was difficult. The authors suggested that the approach could potentially be extended to other disease states and immunological phenotypes. Correlated functional status among segregating V segments might be attributable to linkage disequilibrium, but an unknown experimental factor could not be ruled out. The study gave a list of some 150 TCR beta chains associated with cytomegalovirus. According to a later analysis, TCR association rates differed among HLA loci, with DRB1 alleles showing the most associated TCRs and HLA-C alleles showing the fewest. Cytomegalovirus status was reported to be diagnosed by the classifier with high specificity and sensitivity in both the original and validation cohorts. A later analysis found that most CMV-associated TCR beta chains appeared HLA-restricted, with HLA associations seemingly driven largely by CMV exposure. The 87-base-pair reads could not distinguish some IMGT-functional V segments, including TRBV6-2 and TRBV6-3, so those segments were excluded. The earlier analysis of 587 of the donors excluded about 16 rarely observed V segments, including chromosome 9 orphons, because counts were too low. A further reported finding was that TCR beta sequences accurately predicted the HLA-A and HLA-B alleles for most subjects in the first cohort. A few of the identified cytomegalovirus-associated TCR beta chains were confirmed in vitro to be specific for cytomegalovirus antigens. Compared with the roughly 670-donor mean, donors in an Asian-associated ancestry cluster had fewer N-insertions in productive TCRs, according to a later genetic analysis. While some public TCRs were present in many individuals, most TCR sequences turned up only very rarely across donors. A cluster of highly shared sequence variants was judged likely to be a technical artifact of the sequencing pipeline. At a false discovery rate of 0.05, a later analysis linked about 17,000 TCR beta sequences to specific HLA alleles. Compared with equally common non-associated chains, HLA-associated TCR beta chains in a later analysis were more clonally expanded and had lower generation probabilities. This cohort had only TCR beta chains sequenced, and the lack of alpha or paired-chain data limited which features could be detected. Immune exposure information for the cohort was limited to CMV serostatus.

The library was obtained by the immunoSEQ multiplex PCR assay. For the multiplex PCR, a mixture combining 60 forward primers for TCR Vbeta segments and 13 reverse primers for TCR Jbeta segments was used. Amplification of the CDR3 region of rearranged TCR beta genes was performed with a multiplex PCR assay on genomic DNA. On the Illumina HiSeq System, the amplified TCR beta libraries were sequenced as 87-base-pair reads. The original pipeline was this. A later analysis tallied tens of millions of unique TCR beta chains across the 660 or so repertoires, and some 12 million of those chains were shared by two or more donors. A nearest-neighbor algorithm error-corrected the raw reads and collapsed the reads into unique sequences, merging closely related sequences to remove PCR and sequencing errors. To assign V, D and J gene segments, CDR3 sequences were aligned to IMGT reference sequences. For a sequence to be retained, at least a six-nucleotide match to both a V gene segment and a J gene segment was required. A rearrangement was called productive if the CDR3 had no stop codons and remained in frame with V and J, and every other rearrangement was called non-productive. CDR3 was defined by IMGT convention, running from the second conserved V-encoded cysteine to the conserved J-encoded phenylalanine. The earlier analysis of about 640 of the donors excluded any sequence lacking an unambiguous match to a single V gene segment. An earlier analysis of a few hundred of the donors called V segments functional above 56.7% productive rearrangements and segregating when the between-donor standard deviation exceeded 5%. A statistical classification framework was developed to diagnose cytomegalovirus status using the catalog of TCR beta chain sequences. V and J gene assignment, in a later analysis, came from comparing TCR nucleotide sequences with IMGT/GENE-DB human TR gene sequences. The TCRdist pipeline was used in a later analysis to assign CDR3 sequences and most-parsimonious VDJ recombination scenarios. In a later analysis, each TCR beta chain was defined by its CDR3 amino acid sequence together with its V-gene family, and reads without a unique V-gene family were excluded. A later analysis removed nearly 600 highly shared, low-generation-probability nucleotide sequences to deal with suspected cross-contamination and a sequencing artifact. A later analysis calculated a clonal expansion index for each public chain from normalized within-repertoire ranks of inferred template counts. In a later analysis, generation probabilities were computed using a VDJ recombination model fitted to out-of-frame rearrangements, and the results were checked against IGoR. In a later analysis, TCR-TCR, TCR-HLA and TCR-CMV co-occurrence was scored with hypergeometric tests, and a repertoire-size bias correction was applied to TCR pairs. In a later analysis, false discovery rates were estimated by permuting HLA or CMV assignments 20 times. In a later analysis, co-occurring TCRs were grouped using DBSCAN, and TCRdist sequence similarity was added for clustering within HLA-allele-positive subsets. Co-occurrence clustering excluded repertoires with fewer than 30,000 or more than 120,000 public chains, plus five with anomalous nucleotide sharing. TCRdb took over this immuneACCESS table, retaining in-frame rearrangements with V and J assigned. Such tables are incomplete; in checked studies, under half of the missing clones stem from an unresolved V gene, and the remainder is unexplained. Clone size and V and J calls were adopted from that table, with D and trimming inferred from the DNA. This sample lists some 150,000 clones; about three quarters were detected once. Of the sample, approximately 1.8% falls within the top ten clones.

The clonotype was recovered from a female donor in good health and CMV-seropositive. The V and J segments used are TRBV30 and TRBJ2-6; a confident D gene designation cannot be given. The sequenced sample was PBMCs. The DNA sequence is TGTGCCTGGAGTGTAGGAGATACCCGGGCCAACGTCCTGACTTTC. This codes for CAWSVGDTRANVLTF. With all but the CDR3 taken from the reference TRBV30 and TRBJ2-6 genes, the full variable domain is: SQTIHQWPATLVQPVGSPLSLECTVEGTSNPNLYWYRQAAGRGLQLLFYSVGIGQISSEVPQNLSASRPQDRQFILSSKKLLLSDSGFYLCAWSVGDTRANVLTFGAGSRLTVL.